The 13 T cell receptor beta chains given below trace back to one sample, sequenced in a study of T cell responses to AZD1222 COVID-19 vaccine. Using immunoSEQ multiplex PCR, the repertoire was profiled, and TCRdb retains in-frame clones only, with some absent. The data contain about 150,000 clones, 90% of them singletons. Here the sequenced sample was peripheral blood, taken on day 0 of AZD1222 vaccination. These TCRs come from an adult in good health.

The gene calls are TRBV6-6 and TRBJ1-2; possible D gene TRBD1, 6 bases. The V end lost 7 bases, the J end lost 4 bases, and 16 bases lay between the germline ends. The CDR3 runs to 14 residues. Germline assignment: CDR1 MNHNY and CDR2 SVGAGI (reference sequence). In DNA, the CDR3 is TGTGCCAGCACCTATTCGGACAGAAGCTATGGCTACACCTTC. It is translated as CASTYSDRSYGYTF.

The CDR3 spells CASSLLGSYQPQHF. The CDR3 DNA is TGTGCCAGCAGTTTGCTAGGGTCCTATCAGCCCCAGCATTTT. The chain combines TRBV28 with TRBJ1-5; D is unclear. V lost 3 bases to trimming and J lost 5 bases, with 11 bases between them. Germline V CDR1 and CDR2: MDHEN, SYDVKM. The CDR3 sequence is 14 residues long.

The chain links TRBV18 to TRBJ2-1; 7 nucleotides agree with TRBD2. The CDR3 is made up of 13 amino acids. V was clipped by 6 bases and J by 5 bases; unmatched bases: 4. Germline CDR1 reads KGHSH; CDR2 reads LQKENI. CDR3 bases: TGTGCCAGCTCGAAGCGGGAAGACAATGAGCAGTTCTTC. This translates into CASSKREDNEQFF.

This chain connects TRBV5-5 to TRBJ1-3; D remains ambiguous. This CDR3 contains 17 residues. From germline, CDR1 is SGHKS and CDR2 YYEKEE (reference sequence). V was shortened by 4 bases and J by 0 bases, with 17 bases between the two germline ends. Here the CDR3 reads CASSPVGVSSSGNTIYF. For the CDR3, the DNA is TGTGCCAGCAGCCCTGTTGGGGTCAGCAGCTCTGGAAACACCATATATTTT. Together with reference TRBV5-5 and TRBJ1-3, the CDR3 gives the full variable domain: DAGVTQSPTHLIKTRGQQVTLRCSPISGHKSVSWYQQVLGQGPQFIFQYYEKEERGRGNFPDRFSARQFPNYSSELNVNALLLGDSALYLCASSPVGVSSSGNTIYFGEGSWLTVV.

The chain has TRBV7-2 and TRBJ2-5; D not certain. The CDR3 has 13 amino acids. Germline V gene sequence: CDR1 SGHTA, CDR2 FQGNSA. Trimming took 3 bases from V and 4 from J, leaving 9 bases between them. DNA of the CDR3: TGTGCCAGCAGCTTCGTAGCCGGAGAGACCCAGTACTTC. Translated: CASSFVAGETQYF.

This clone is a singleton in its sample. The rearrangement links TRBV10-3 to TRBJ2-3; D is undetermined. Trimming shortened V by 7 bases and J by 4 bases, and 6 bases separated the two germline ends. Per the germline V gene, CDR1 is ENHRY and CDR2 is SYGVKD. The CDR3 loop spans 11 amino acids. The CDR3 DNA follows: TGTGCCATCAAAAGGTCAGATACGCAGTATTTT. Protein sequence: CAIKRSDTQYF.

The J gene is TRBJ2-3, the V gene TRBV3-1 (or the pseudogene TRBV3-2); 10 nucleotides align to TRBD2. CDR3 size: 17 residues. Germline assignment: CDR1 LGHDT and CDR2 YNNKEL (reference sequence). V lost 4 bases to trimming and J lost 4 bases; unmatched junction nucleotides: 11. The CDR3 loop reads CASSRAYSGRRPDTQYF. In DNA form, the CDR3 reads TGTGCCAGCAGCCGAGCGTATAGCGGGAGGCGCCCAGATACGCAGTATTTT.

The chain's CDR3 is CSASYAGSLSNSPLHF. The DNA of the CDR3 is TGCAGTGCTAGTTATGCCGGGAGCCTCTCTAATTCACCCCTCCACTTT. V and J are TRBV20-1 and TRBJ1-6; no reliable D call. The germline V gene has CDR1 DFQATT and CDR2 SNEGSKA (reference sequence). V was shortened by 3 bases and J by 6 bases, with 18 bases between the two germline ends. CDR3 length: 16 residues.

The genes are TRBV6-4 and TRBJ2-1, with D hard to call. CDR3 length equals 13 residues. Germline V gene sequence: CDR1 MRHNA, CDR2 SNTAGT. The V and J ends lost 3 bases and 5 bases respectively, with 8 bases between them. The CDR3 sequence: CASSEEAHNEQFF. The CDR3 DNA follows: TGTGCCAGCAGTGAGGAAGCGCACAATGAGCAGTTCTTC.

V usage is TRBV4-2 and J usage is TRBJ1-6; no reliable D call. Germline CDR1 is LGHNA and CDR2 is YNFKEQ. V lost 4 bases to trimming and J lost 7 bases, with 14 bases between them. This CDR3 has 15 residues. CDR3 DNA sequence: TGTGCCAGCAGCCTACATATCCAAGGGAATTCACCCCTCCACTTT. This sequence encodes CASSLHIQGNSPLHF.

V usage is TRBV9 and J usage is TRBJ2-5, with D perhaps given as TRBD1 or TRBD2 (6 bases each). From germline, CDR1 is SGDLS and CDR2 YYNGEE. V lost 2 bases to trimming and J lost 5 bases, with 13 bases between them. This CDR3 comprises 14 residues. The CDR3 is CASSVFGGWETQYF. The CDR3 DNA is TGTGCCAGCAGCGTGTTCGGGGGCTGGGAGACCCAGTACTTC.

CDR3: CSASFSEAFF. CDR3 bases: TGCAGTGCTAGTTTTTCCGAAGCTTTCTTT. The rearrangement uses TRBV20-1 and TRBJ1-1; D gene unclear. Trimming took 3 bases from V and 8 from J, leaving 7 bases between them. The CDR3 loop spans 10 amino acids. Germline V gene sequence: CDR1 DFQATT, CDR2 SNEGSKA (reference sequence).

The chain links TRBV7-2 to TRBJ2-6; D is possibly TRBD1 or TRBD2 (5 bases each). Per germline, CDR1 SGHTA and CDR2 FQGNSA. There are 16 residues in the CDR3. Deletions cut 5 bases from V and 2 bases from J, with 13 bases between. CDR3 residues: CASSDIRGPGANVLTF. For the CDR3, the DNA is TGTGCCAGCAGCGATATTAGGGGACCTGGGGCCAACGTCCTGACTTTC.